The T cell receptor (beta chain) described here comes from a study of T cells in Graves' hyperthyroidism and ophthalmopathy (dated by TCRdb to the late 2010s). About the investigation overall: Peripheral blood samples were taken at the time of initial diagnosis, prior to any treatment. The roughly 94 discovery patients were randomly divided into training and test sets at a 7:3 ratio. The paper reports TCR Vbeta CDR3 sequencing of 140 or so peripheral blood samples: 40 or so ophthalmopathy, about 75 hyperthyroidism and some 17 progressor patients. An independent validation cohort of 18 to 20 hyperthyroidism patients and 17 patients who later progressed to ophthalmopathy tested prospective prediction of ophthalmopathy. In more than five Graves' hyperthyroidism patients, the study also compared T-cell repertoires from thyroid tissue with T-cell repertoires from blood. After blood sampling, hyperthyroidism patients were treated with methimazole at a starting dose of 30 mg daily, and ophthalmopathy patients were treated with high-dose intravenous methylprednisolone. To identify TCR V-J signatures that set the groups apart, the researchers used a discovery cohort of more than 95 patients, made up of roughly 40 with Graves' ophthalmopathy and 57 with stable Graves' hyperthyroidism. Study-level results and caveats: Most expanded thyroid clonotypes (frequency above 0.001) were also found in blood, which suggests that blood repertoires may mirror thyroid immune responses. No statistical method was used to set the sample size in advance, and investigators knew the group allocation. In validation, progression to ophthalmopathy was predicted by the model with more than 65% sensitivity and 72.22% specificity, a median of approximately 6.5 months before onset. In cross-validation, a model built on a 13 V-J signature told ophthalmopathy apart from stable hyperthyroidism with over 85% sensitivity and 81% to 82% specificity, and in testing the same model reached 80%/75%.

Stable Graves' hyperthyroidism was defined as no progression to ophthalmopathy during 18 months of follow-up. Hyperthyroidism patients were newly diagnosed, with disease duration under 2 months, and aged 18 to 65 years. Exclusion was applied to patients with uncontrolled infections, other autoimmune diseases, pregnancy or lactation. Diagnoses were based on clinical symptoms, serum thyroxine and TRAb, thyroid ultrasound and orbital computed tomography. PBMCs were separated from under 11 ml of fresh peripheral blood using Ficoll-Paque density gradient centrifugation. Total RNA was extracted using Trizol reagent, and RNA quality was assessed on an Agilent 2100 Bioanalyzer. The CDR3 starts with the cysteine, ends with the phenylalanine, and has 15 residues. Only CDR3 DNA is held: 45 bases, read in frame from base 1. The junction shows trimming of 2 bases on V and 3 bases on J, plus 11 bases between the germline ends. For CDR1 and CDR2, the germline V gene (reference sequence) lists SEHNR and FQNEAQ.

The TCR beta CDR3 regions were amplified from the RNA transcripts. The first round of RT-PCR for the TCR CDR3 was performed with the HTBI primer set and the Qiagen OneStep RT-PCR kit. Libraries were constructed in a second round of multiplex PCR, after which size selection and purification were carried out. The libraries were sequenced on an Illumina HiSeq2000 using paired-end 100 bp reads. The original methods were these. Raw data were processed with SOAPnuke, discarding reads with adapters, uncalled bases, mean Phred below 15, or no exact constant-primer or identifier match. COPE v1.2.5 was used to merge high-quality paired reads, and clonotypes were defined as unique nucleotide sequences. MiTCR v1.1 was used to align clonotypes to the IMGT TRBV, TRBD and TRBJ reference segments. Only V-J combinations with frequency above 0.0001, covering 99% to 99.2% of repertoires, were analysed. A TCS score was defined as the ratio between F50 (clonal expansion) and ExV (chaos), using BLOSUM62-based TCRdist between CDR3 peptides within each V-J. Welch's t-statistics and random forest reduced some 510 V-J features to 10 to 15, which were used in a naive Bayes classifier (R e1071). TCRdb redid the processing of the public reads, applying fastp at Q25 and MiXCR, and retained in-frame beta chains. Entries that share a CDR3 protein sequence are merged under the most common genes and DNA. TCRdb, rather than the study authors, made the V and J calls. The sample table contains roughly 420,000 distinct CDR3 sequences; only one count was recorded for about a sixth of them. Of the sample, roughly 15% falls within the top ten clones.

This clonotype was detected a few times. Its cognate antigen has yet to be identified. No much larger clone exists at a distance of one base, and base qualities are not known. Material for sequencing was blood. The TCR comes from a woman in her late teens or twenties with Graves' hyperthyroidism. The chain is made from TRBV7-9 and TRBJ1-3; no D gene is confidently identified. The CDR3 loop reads CASSLWGAGGNTIYF. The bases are TGTGCCAGCAGCTTATGGGGAGCTGGTGGAAACACCATATATTTT.